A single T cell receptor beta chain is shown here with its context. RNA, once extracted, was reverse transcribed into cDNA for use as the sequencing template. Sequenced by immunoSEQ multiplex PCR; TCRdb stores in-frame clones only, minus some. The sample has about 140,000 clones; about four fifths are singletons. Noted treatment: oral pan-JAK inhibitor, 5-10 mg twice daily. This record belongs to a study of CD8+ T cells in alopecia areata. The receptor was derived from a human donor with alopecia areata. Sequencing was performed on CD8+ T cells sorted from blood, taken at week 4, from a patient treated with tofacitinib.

This CDR3 is CASSHHWRGDRVDGYTF. The CDR3 region has the DNA TGCGCCAGCAGCCATCACTGGCGGGGGGACAGGGTAGATGGCTACACCTTC. This rearrangement joins TRBV4-3 to TRBJ1-2; 9 bases agree with TRBD1. The CDR3 totals 17 residues. Unmatched junction bases numbered 14, after V lost 3 bases and J lost 6 bases. In germline, CDR1 is LGHNA, CDR2 YSLEER.